This T cell receptor (beta chain) was obtained from a study of T cells in Graves' hyperthyroidism and ophthalmopathy. This clonotype occurred many times. Regions amplified from RNA transcripts were the TCR beta CDR3 regions. TCR CDR3 regions were first amplified by RT-PCR with HTBI primers. TCRdb used MiXCR to reprocess the multiplex PCR reads, holding one entry per CDR3 protein. The sample has approximately 380,000 distinct CDR3 sequences, about 18% seen once; the top ten hold around two fifths. Germline CDR1 and CDR2: LGHDT and YNNKEL (reference sequence). This CDR3 contains 12 residues. Trimming shortened V by 4 bases and J by 8 bases, and 9 bases separated the two germline ends.

The sequencing sample was made of blood. The rearrangement uses TRBV3-1 and TRBJ2-1; D gene uncertain. The clonotype comes from a man in his late teens or twenties with Graves' ophthalmopathy. CDR3 bases: TGTGCCAGCAGCCTCGTGCTTGATGAGCAGTTCTTC. As protein: CASSLVLDEQFF.